This T cell receptor beta chain was recovered during a study of response to subunit inactivated influenza vaccine. V trimming: 0 bases; J trimming: 4 bases; junction bases outside the gene matches: 11. The germline CDR1 and CDR2 sequences are LGHNA and YSLEER. This CDR3 contains 17 residues. TCRdb re-called the RT-PCR reads with MiXCR, one entry per CDR3 protein. This sample has some 480,000 distinct CDR3 sequences; approximately 11% occur once, and the top ten carry 10% to 15%. Comments on this clonotype: Its specificity is unknown.

Study-wide points: Few new T cells, the authors suggested, are recruited by each seasonal influenza vaccination.

The material sequenced was PBMCs from blood, taken roughly 47 days after vaccination. The chain carries TRBV4-3 and TRBJ2-5, with TRBD2 identical over 7 bases. This TCR came from a man aged 45-65 years who received an inactivated influenza vaccine. The CDR3: CASSQDLGREYGETQYF. CDR3 nucleotide sequence: TGCGCCAGCAGCCAAGATCTGGGGCGGGAGTATGGAGAGACCCAGTACTTC.